One sample yielded the 3 T cell receptor beta chains listed below, sequenced in a study of blood T cell repertoires in COVID-19. TCRdb keeps only in-frame clones here, not all; method: immunoSEQ multiplex PCR. This sample has about 210,000 clones; around 80% occur once, and the top ten carry roughly 12%. Sequenced material: peripheral blood. The receptors shown here come from a woman between 40 and 50 years old with acute or convalescent COVID-19.

CDR3 bases: TGTGCCAGTCTCGACTACATGAACACTGAAGCTTTCTTT. It yields the protein CASLDYMNTEAFF. The chain links TRBV19 to TRBJ1-1; D is ambiguous. CDR3 size: 13 residues. Trimming left V 8 bases short and J 0 bases short, with 10 bases between. The germline V gene encodes CDR1 LNHDA and CDR2 SQIVND (reference sequence).

This clone was detected a few times. The chain carries TRBV12-5 and TRBJ1-4, with a weak D call TRBD1 (6 bases). Trimming removed 1 base from V and 8 bases from J, with 20 bases in between. The CDR3 length is 17 residues. Germline V gene lookup returns CDR1 LGHNT and CDR2 FRNRAP. CDR3 residues: CASGLAPMTGIDEKLFF. CDR3 DNA: TGTGCTAGTGGTTTGGCCCCCATGACAGGTATTGACGAAAAACTGTTTTTT.

This sequence joins TRBV7-2 and TRBJ2-5; D is uncertain. This CDR3 is 13 amino acids long. Trimming took off 5 bases at V and 0 bases at J, with 7 bases between the two ends. Germline CDR1 and CDR2: SGHTA and FQGNSA. Here the CDR3 DNA reads TGTGCCAGCAGCAGACACAACCAAGAGACCCAGTACTTC. Protein sequence: CASSRHNQETQYF. The full variable domain, its missing parts supplied by reference TRBV7-2 and TRBJ2-5, is GAGVSQSPSNKVTEKGKDVELRCDPISGHTALYWYRQSLGQGLEFLIYFQGNSAPDKSGLPSDRFSAERTGGSVSTLTIQRTQQEDSAVYLCASSRHNQETQYFGPGTRLLVL.